The 10 T cell receptor beta chains below come from one sample, sequenced in a study of vaccination and CD4 T cells after COVID-19. Their antigens remain unidentified. With the Oncomine TCR Beta short-read assay, DNA from cultured CD4+ T cells was sequenced. MiXCR, applied by TCRdb to the PCR reads, yields one record per CDR3 protein. The sample has 9,500 to 15,000 distinct CDR3 sequences, roughly 48% seen once. Treatment denoted: approximately 10-day PBMC culture with coronavirus spike peptide pools or control peptides (ViraFEST assay). The sequenced sample was CD4+ T cells from blood, cultured in vitro. The receptor set was obtained from a human donor who had recovered from COVID-19.

In DNA, the CDR3 is TGTGCCAGCAGCGACGGACAGGGCCAGCCCCAGCATTTT. It translates to CASSDGQGQPQHF. This chain joins TRBV7-6 and TRBJ1-5, with TRBD1 matching over 8 bases. Looked up from germline, CDR1 is SGHVS and CDR2 is FNYEAQ. After removal of 5 bases from V and 7 bases from J, the junction contained 4 bases not matched to a gene. This CDR3 has 13 amino acids. Complete variable domain (other parts from reference TRBV7-6 and TRBJ1-5): GAGVSQSPRYKVTKRGQDVALRCDPISGHVSLYWYRQALGQGPEFLTYFNYEAQQDKSGLPNDRFSAERPEGSISTLTIQRTEQRDSAMYRCASSDGQGQPQHFGDGTRLSIL.

By share, this clonotype ranks as large. The rearrangement uses TRBV11-2 and TRBJ2-5; 10 bases are shared with TRBD2. The germline V gene has CDR1 SGHAT and CDR2 FQNNGV. This CDR3 contains 15 residues. Unmatched junction bases numbered 3, after V lost 5 bases and J lost 0 bases. This CDR3 reads CASSLTSGYQETQYF. CDR3 DNA sequence: TGTGCCAGCAGCCTGACTAGCGGGTACCAAGAGACCCAGTACTTC.

This sequence joins TRBV29-1 and TRBJ1-2; unclear D gene. Germline CDR1 reads SQVTM; CDR2 reads ANQGSEA. There are 10 residues in the CDR3. V lost 3 bases and J 7 bases, leaving 6 bases between the germline ends. The CDR3 protein is CSVDWGGYTF. Here the CDR3 DNA reads TGCAGCGTTGATTGGGGTGGCTACACCTTC.

The chain employs TRBV2 and TRBJ2-5; the D call may be TRBD1 or TRBD2 (5 bases each). The CDR3 is made up of 14 amino acids. The V gene lost 7 bases and the J gene lost 5 bases, with 17 bases spanning the gap. Per the germline V gene, CDR1 is SNHLY and CDR2 is FYNNEI. CDR3: CASTDLRGLETQYF. The CDR3 nucleotides read TGTGCCAGCACTGACCTGAGGGGTTTGGAGACCCAGTACTTC.

This rearrangement joins TRBV19 to TRBJ2-7; 7 nucleotides line up with TRBD2. CDR3 length: 14 residues. V was pared by 5 bases and J by 5 bases, with 9 bases of the junction left unmatched. Looked up from germline, CDR1 is LNHDA and CDR2 is SQIVND (reference sequence). The DNA for the CDR3 is TGTGCCAGTAGTCCTGGGCTAGCGGAGGACGAGCAGTACTTC. Protein sequence: CASSPGLAEDEQYF.

The V gene is TRBV24-1, the J gene TRBJ1-5; TRBD1 aligns across 10 bases. The CDR3 extends over 20 amino acids. The germline CDR1 and CDR2 sequences are KGHDR and SFDVKD. The trim removed 0 bases at V and 2 bases at J, leaving 12 bases unmatched. In DNA form, the CDR3 reads TGTGCCACCAGTGATTTGGATGGGACAGGGGCGAATATGGGCAATCAGCCCCAGCATTTT. It encodes CATSDLDGTGANMGNQPQHF.

This clonotype was counted once. The CDR3 is CASSHTGLETQYF. Here the CDR3 DNA reads TGCGCCAGCAGCCATACAGGGTTAGAGACCCAGTACTTC. This rearrangement joins TRBV5-1 to TRBJ2-5; tentatively, D is TRBD1 (6 bases). This CDR3 region has 13 residues. V was cut by 4 bases and J by 4 bases, with 11 bases left in between. Germline CDR1 and CDR2: SGHRS and YFSETQ.

This clonotype was picked up one time. The CDR3 protein is CASPETPTEQYF. CDR3 bases: TGTGCCAGCCCCGAGACTCCCACCGAGCAGTACTTC. This chain uses TRBV6-2 or TRBV6-3 with TRBJ2-7; D uncertain. The V gene's germline CDR1 is MNHEY and CDR2 SVGEGT. The CDR3 loop spans 12 amino acids. The V gene lost 8 bases and the J gene lost 6 bases, with 14 bases spanning the gap.

The chain couples TRBV7-2 to TRBJ1-1; D possibly corresponds to TRBD1 (6 bases). Trimming took 6 bases from V and 7 from J, leaving 18 bases between them. Germline V gene data show CDR1 as SGHTA and CDR2 as FQGNSA. The CDR3 is made up of 14 amino acids. This CDR3 reads CASSQRRTVGEAFF. The CDR3 nucleotides are TGTGCCAGCAGTCAACGAAGGACAGTAGGTGAAGCTTTCTTT.

The chain recombines TRBV6-1 with TRBJ2-3; D is possibly TRBD2 (6 bases). V was trimmed by 4 bases and J by 8 bases, leaving 22 bases between them. This CDR3 is 16 amino acids long. Germline-derived CDR1 and CDR2 are MNHNS and SASEGT. CDR3 DNA: TGTGCCAGCAGTGCCTCAATCGGGACTGGCCGAGGTACGCAGTATTTT. Translated: CASSASIGTGRGTQYF.